Listed below are T cell receptor beta chains from one sample, sequenced in a study of OX40 agonist ivuxolimab in advanced cancers. The assay was immunoSEQ multiplex PCR, and TCRdb's table has in-frame clones only and misses some. This sample has tens of thousands of clones, with around 85% found just once. The specimen was CD4+ or CD8+ T cells sorted from blood, collected in a trial of the OX40 agonist ivuxolimab. These receptors were obtained from an adult with an advanced solid tumor such as melanoma, head and neck, liver or kidney cancer. Each CDR3 is given with its conserved first and last residue.

j_call: TRBJ2-5
v_call: TRBV5-1
cdr3_aa: CASSLGVAVQETQYF

j_call: TRBJ1-2
v_call: TRBV6-1
cdr3_aa: CASSDNNGLYGYTF

j_call: TRBJ2-7
v_call: TRBV9
cdr3_aa: CASSVVPGPYEQYF

j_call: TRBJ2-7
v_call: TRBV30
cdr3_aa: CAWSPWKGAPYEQYF

j_call: TRBJ1-6
v_call: TRBV6-5
cdr3_aa: CASMTGLTSPLHF

j_call: TRBJ1-2
v_call: TRBV30
cdr3_aa: CAWSVLGGYTF

j_call: TRBJ1-5
v_call: TRBV10-3
cdr3_aa: CAISESGHSNQPQHF

j_call: TRBJ1-5
v_call: TRBV28
cdr3_aa: CASSPWDGDNQPQHF

j_call: TRBJ2-5
v_call: TRBV7-9
cdr3_aa: CASSPLEGAGETQYF

j_call: TRBJ2-5
v_call: TRBV6-5
cdr3_aa: CASGVETQYF

j_call: TRBJ2-7
v_call: TRBV28
cdr3_aa: CASSPAYSTGGYEQYF

j_call: TRBJ2-5
v_call: TRBV5-8
cdr3_aa: CASSLGQGARETQYF

j_call: TRBJ2-2
v_call: TRBV7-3
cdr3_aa: CASSLTSQSRELFF

j_call: TRBJ2-1
v_call: TRBV28
cdr3_aa: CASSLVSSGITYNEQFF

j_call: TRBJ2-7
v_call: TRBV18
cdr3_aa: CASSPPTGQVYEQYF

j_call: TRBJ2-3
v_call: TRBV27
cdr3_aa: CASSPRAATDTQYF

j_call: TRBJ2-4
v_call: TRBV6-5
cdr3_aa: CASRAGGGIQYF

j_call: TRBJ2-7
v_call: TRBV11-2
cdr3_aa: CASSLPFSGVYEQYF

j_call: TRBJ2-2
v_call: TRBV6-1
cdr3_aa: CASAQGPVTGELFF

j_call: TRBJ2-1
v_call: TRBV19
cdr3_aa: CASSISTGRKEQFF

j_call: TRBJ2-5
v_call: TRBV5-5
cdr3_aa: CASSKGTAETQYF

j_call: TRBJ1-1
v_call: TRBV4-1
cdr3_aa: CASSQDSRGNTEAFF

j_call: TRBJ2-6
v_call: TRBV5-1
cdr3_aa: CASSSTGLDISGANVLTF